One and the same sample provided the 15 T cell receptor beta chains below, sequenced in a study of T cell changes during pregnancy in multiple sclerosis. Generated by immunoSEQ multiplex PCR, the TCRdb table keeps only in-frame clones and is missing some. The sample carries about 40,000 clones, more than 85% recorded once. This specimen consisted of CD4+ T cells from peripheral blood mononuclear cells, obtained in the second trimester of pregnancy. Every receptor here comes from a female donor in good health, enrolled as a control in a pregnancy study.

The rearrangement joins TRBV7-8 to TRBJ2-1, with a tentative D call TRBD2 (6 bases). CDR1 is SGHVS, CDR2 FQNEAQ, per germline. The CDR3 totals 16 residues. The ends were cut back, 5 bases at V and 4 bases at J, with 18 bases in the middle. The CDR3 loop reads CASSPLGLAVYNEQFF. The CDR3 bases are TGTGCCAGCAGCCCTCTCGGGTTAGCGGTATACAATGAGCAGTTCTTC.

The chain has TRBV2 and TRBJ1-4; D ambiguous. This CDR3 region has 15 residues. Trimming left V 1 base short and J 10 bases short, with 16 bases between. Looked up from germline, CDR1 is SNHLY and CDR2 is FYNNEI. CDR3 residues: CASSEEVVGVAKLFF. In nucleotides, the CDR3 is TGTGCCAGCAGTGAAGAAGTTGTAGGAGTAGCAAAACTGTTTTTT.

The chain uses TRBV19 and TRBJ2-5, with no clear D. In germline, CDR1 is LNHDA, CDR2 SQIVND (reference sequence). The CDR3 is made up of 13 amino acids. The ends were cut back, 3 bases at V and 5 bases at J, with 10 bases in the middle. The DNA for the CDR3 is TGTGCCAGTAGTATGAGGTTGTTTGAGACCCAGTACTTC. Translated: CASSMRLFETQYF.

The V call is TRBV7-2, the J call TRBJ2-7; maybe TRBD2 (6 bases). Germline loops: CDR1 SGHTA, CDR2 FQGNSA. The CDR3 consists of 12 residues. V lost 2 bases and J 7 bases, leaving 9 bases between the germline ends. For the CDR3, the DNA is TGTGCCAGCAGCTTAATGGGGGGTGAGCAGTACTTC. Encoded protein: CASSLMGGEQYF.

Notes on this clone: The junction departs from the called germline gene at one end, perhaps through a read error. The rearrangement links TRBV27 to TRBJ2-5; TRBD2 matches 8 bases. There are 14 residues in the CDR3. Germline V gene data show CDR1 as MNHEY and CDR2 as SMNVEV (reference sequence). The CDR3 nucleotides read TGCGCCACCCCCGCGGGGGGCGGCCAAGAGACCCAGTACTTC. Its translation is CATPAGGGQETQYF.

V usage is TRBV2 and J usage is TRBJ1-5, with 8 nucleotides matching TRBD1. J was trimmed by 1 base and V by 8 bases; bases with no gene match: 4. The CDR3 is made up of 14 amino acids. The V gene's germline CDR1 is SNHLY and CDR2 FYNNEI. DNA for the CDR3: TGTGCCAGCGGCAGGGGGCTCAGCAATCAGCCCCAGCATTTT. Translation: CASGRGLSNQPQHF.

The chain carries TRBV30 and TRBJ1-5; D unclear. The germline CDR1 and CDR2 sequences are GTSNPN and SVGIG (reference sequence). Trimming pared 3 bases from V and 2 bases from J, leaving 14 bases between. This CDR3 comprises 15 residues. In DNA form, the CDR3 reads TGTGCCTGGAGCCCCAGACTGATGGGCAATCAGCCCCAGCATTTT. It specifies CAWSPRLMGNQPQHF.

In its sample, this clone was seen once. V is TRBV29-1 and J is TRBJ2-7, with 13 bases matching TRBD2. The CDR3 sequence is 13 residues long. Per the germline V gene, CDR1 is SQVTM and CDR2 is ANQGSEA. The ends lost 6 bases at V and 4 bases at J; junction bases unmatched: 3. The CDR3 loop is CSVAGLAGYEQYF. The CDR3 nucleotides are TGCAGCGTGGCGGGACTAGCGGGGTACGAGCAGTACTTC.

Written as DNA, the CDR3 is TGTGCCTCGGCCGCGGGACGCTATGGCTACACCTTC. Translated: CASAAGRYGYTF. J is TRBJ1-2 and V is TRBV30, with a possible D match to TRBD1 (5 bases). Germline V lookup: CDR1 GTSNPN, CDR2 SVGIG (reference sequence). The CDR3 loop spans 12 amino acids. Trimming stripped 7 bases from V and 4 bases from J, with 13 bases between.

V gene TRBV2 combines with J gene TRBJ1-5; D gene unclear. V was clipped by 5 bases and J by 4 bases, with 9 bases between them. Germline CDR1 is SNHLY and CDR2 is FYNNEI. The CDR3 is 13 residues long. CDR3: CASSPQNNQPQHF. The CDR3, as DNA: TGTGCCAGCAGTCCACAAAATAATCAGCCCCAGCATTTT.

The genes are TRBV4-3 and TRBJ1-2; maybe TRBD1 (5 bases). CDR1 and CDR2 from the germline V gene are LGHNA and YSLEER. Trimming cost V 4 bases and J 8 bases, with 14 bases left between them. This CDR3 region has 13 residues. CDR3 protein: CASSRGGTGGYTF. CDR3 bases: TGCGCCAGCAGCCGCGGGGGAACGGGCGGCTACACCTTC.

V is TRBV11-1 and J is TRBJ2-1, with 8 bases matching TRBD1. CDR3 length: 16 amino acids. V lost 6 bases, J lost 7 bases, and 14 bases stayed unmatched. Germline loops: CDR1 SGHAT, CDR2 FQDESV (reference sequence). CDR3 in amino acids: CASSSYSGGRGNEQFF. Written as DNA, the CDR3 is TGTGCCAGCAGTTCATATTCAGGGGGCAGGGGGAATGAGCAGTTCTTC.

About this clone: Germline and junction disagree at one end, which may indicate a read error. The chain combines TRBV6-5 with TRBJ2-7, with D possibly being TRBD2 (5 bases). The length of the CDR3 is 13 residues. CDR1 is MNHEY and CDR2 is SVGAGI in the germline V gene. The CDR3 DNA reads as TGTGCCAGCAGTTACTCGAAAGACTACGGGCAGTACTTC. Its protein product is CASSYSKDYGQYF.

This clone was recorded only once. V and J are TRBV18 and TRBJ2-7; TRBD1 is a possible D gene (5 bases). V lost 4 bases and J lost 1, with 5 bases in between. The CDR3 runs to 12 residues. Germline values: CDR1 KGHSH, CDR2 LQKENI. The CDR3 nucleotides are TGTGCCAGCTCACAGGGGTCCTACGAGCAGTACTTC. As protein: CASSQGSYEQYF.

The chain carries TRBV6-1 and TRBJ1-3; 8 nucleotides match TRBD1. The CDR3 length is 18 residues. Germline CDR1 reads MNHNS; CDR2 reads SASEGT. V dropped 0 bases and J dropped 3; count of bases not matched to a gene: 10. CDR3 sequence reads: CASSEATGGQGSGNTIYF. In DNA form, the CDR3 reads TGTGCCAGCAGTGAAGCGACAGGTGGACAGGGTAGTGGAAACACCATATATTTT.